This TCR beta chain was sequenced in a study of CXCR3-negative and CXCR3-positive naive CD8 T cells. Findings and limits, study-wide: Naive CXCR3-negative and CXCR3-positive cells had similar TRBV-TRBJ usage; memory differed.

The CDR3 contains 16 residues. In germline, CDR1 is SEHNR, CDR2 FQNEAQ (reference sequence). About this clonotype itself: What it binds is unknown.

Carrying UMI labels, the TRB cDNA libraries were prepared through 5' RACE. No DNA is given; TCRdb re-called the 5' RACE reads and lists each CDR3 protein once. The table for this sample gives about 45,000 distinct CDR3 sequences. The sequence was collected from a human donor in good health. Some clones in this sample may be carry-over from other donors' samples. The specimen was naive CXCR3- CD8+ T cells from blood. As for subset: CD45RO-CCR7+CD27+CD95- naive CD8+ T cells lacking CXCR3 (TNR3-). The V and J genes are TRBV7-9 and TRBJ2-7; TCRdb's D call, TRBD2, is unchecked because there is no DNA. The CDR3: CASSPHSGGEIYEQYF.